What follows are 28 T cell receptor beta chains derived from one specimen sequenced in a study of blood T cell repertoires in COVID-19. Profiling relied on immunoSEQ multiplex PCR, and the TCRdb table lists in-frame clones only, not all of them. Counted here are approximately 400,000 clones, roughly 87% occurring once; the ten biggest clones make up around 5%. The sequencing sample was made of PBMCs or T cells enriched from blood (not recorded which). These receptors were obtained from a woman between 45 and 65 years old who had recovered from COVID-19.

The chain combines TRBV19 with TRBJ1-4; D perhaps matches TRBD1 (5 bases). This CDR3 is 14 amino acids long. CDR1 LNHDA and CDR2 SQIVND come from the germline V gene (reference sequence). Trimming stripped 4 bases from V and 5 bases from J, with 11 bases between. The CDR3 coding sequence is TGTGCCAGTAGTACCCGACAGTTGAATGAAAAACTGTTTTTT. Amino acids: CASSTRQLNEKLFF.

The chain recombines TRBV4-2 with TRBJ2-1; 11 nucleotides match TRBD2. J lost 5 bases, V lost 4 bases, and 7 bases had no gene match. Germline V CDR1 and CDR2: LGHNA, YNFKEQ. This CDR3 has 16 residues. This CDR3 is CASSPRLAGTDNEQFF. The DNA for the CDR3 is TGTGCCAGCAGCCCCCGACTAGCGGGGACCGACAATGAGCAGTTCTTC.

The sample holds one count of this clone. The chain couples TRBV30 to TRBJ1-2; D not resolved. The CDR3 loop spans 14 amino acids. The germline V gene encodes CDR1 GTSNPN and CDR2 SVGIG (reference sequence). Trimming took 2 bases from V and 4 from J, leaving 14 bases between them. In DNA form, the CDR3 reads TGTGCCTGGAGTCGGGGAGTCGGTGTCTATGGCTACACCTTC. It codes for CAWSRGVGVYGYTF.

The rearrangement uses TRBV9 and TRBJ1-2; TRBD1 agrees at 10 bases. Trimming removed 3 bases from V and 7 bases from J; junction bases left unmatched: 9. Germline V CDR1 and CDR2: SGDLS, YYNGEE. The CDR3 sequence is 15 residues long. CDR3 amino acids: CASSAQTGGAFGYTF. In DNA, the CDR3 is TGTGCCAGCAGCGCCCAGACAGGGGGCGCCTTTGGCTACACCTTC.

This clone was observed a single time. The chain links TRBV10-3 to TRBJ1-1, with 10 bases aligning to TRBD1. The V gene's germline CDR1 is ENHRY and CDR2 SYGVKD. V lost 10 bases, J lost 3 bases, and 11 bases stayed unmatched. The CDR3 runs to 15 residues. CDR3: CATNAAGQGDTEAFF. CDR3 DNA sequence: TGTGCCACAAACGCCGCCGGACAGGGGGACACTGAAGCTTTCTTT.

The chain links TRBV11-2 to TRBJ1-5; D uncertain. The germline V gene encodes CDR1 SGHAT and CDR2 FQNNGV. The CDR3 length is 13 residues. With 3 bases removed from V and 6 bases from J, the gap between germline ends came to 9 bases. CDR3: CASSFEVGQPQHF. CDR3 in DNA: TGTGCCAGCAGCTTTGAGGTTGGTCAGCCCCAGCATTTT.

This clone has only one observation. J is TRBJ1-1 and V is TRBV11-3; 7 nucleotides agree with TRBD1. Germline lookup yields CDR1 SGHNT and CDR2 YENEEA. This CDR3 has 14 residues. Trimming took 5 bases from V and 2 from J; bases not matched to a gene: 5. CDR3 sequence (DNA): TGTGCCAGCAGCCCGACAGGGAAAAACACTGAAGCTTTCTTT. This encodes CASSPTGKNTEAFF.

This clone was found once. V gene TRBV4-2 combines with J gene TRBJ2-1; 8 nucleotides line up with TRBD2. This CDR3 has 16 amino acids. V trimming: 0 bases; J trimming: 4 bases; junction bases outside the gene matches: 5. Germline V lookup: CDR1 LGHNA, CDR2 YNFKEQ. CDR3 nucleotides: TGTGCCAGCAGCCAAGATAAACTAGCGGTTTACAATGAGCAGTTCTTC. Amino acids: CASSQDKLAVYNEQFF.

This chain joins TRBV21-1 and TRBJ2-7; the tabulated D call, TRBD1, remains unverified against the DNA. TRBV21-1 is a listed pseudogene. CDR3 size: 17 residues. This chain's CDR3 is CASSKLSNGTGGEMEYF. CDR3 DNA: TGTGCCAGCAGCAAATTAAGCAATGGGACAGGCGGCGAAATGGAGTACTTC.

The rearrangement joins TRBV6-5 to TRBJ2-1; 10 positions match TRBD2. CDR1 MNHEY and CDR2 SVGAGI come from the germline V gene. V shed 2 bases, J shed 15 bases, and the junction held 10 bases outside the gene matches. The CDR3 has 14 residues. CDR3: CASSYSHGLAELFF. CDR3 DNA sequence: TGTGCCAGCAGTTACAGTCACGGACTAGCGGAATTGTTCTTC.

The chain carries TRBV18 and TRBJ2-2, with 9 bases fitting TRBD2. J lost 4 bases, V lost 5 bases, and 5 bases had no gene match. The CDR3 extends over 15 amino acids. The germline gives CDR1 KGHSH, CDR2 LQKENI. CDR3 amino acids: CASSAGTSPTGELFF. The CDR3 DNA reads as TGTGCCAGCTCAGCCGGGACTAGCCCCACCGGGGAGCTGTTTTTT.

CDR3 in DNA: TGTGCCAGCTCACCCTCGGAGATGAACACTGAAGCTTTCTTT. Residues: CASSPSEMNTEAFF. The gene calls are TRBV18 and TRBJ1-1; D remains unclear. Germline loops: CDR1 KGHSH, CDR2 LQKENI. The CDR3 runs 14 residues. Trimming removed 3 bases from V and 0 bases from J, with 8 bases in between.

The CDR3 loop reads CASSFDRVPNYGYTF. As DNA, the CDR3 is TGTGCCAGCAGCTTTGATAGAGTACCTAACTATGGCTACACCTTC. The rearrangement links TRBV5-5 to TRBJ1-2; D not certain. The germline V and J ends were trimmed by 2 bases and 0 bases, with 11 bases remaining between them. Germline V gene lookup returns CDR1 SGHKS and CDR2 YYEKEE (reference sequence). The CDR3 loop spans 15 amino acids.

V is TRBV9 and J is TRBJ1-4; D is possibly TRBD1 (5 bases). This CDR3 region has 15 residues. V lost 4 bases and J lost 7, with 17 bases in between. Germline V gives CDR1 SGDLS, CDR2 YYNGEE. The CDR3 DNA reads TGTGCCAGCAGCCCAGGAGACAGCGGGGCTGAAAAACTGTTTTTT. This translates into CASSPGDSGAEKLFF.

The rearrangement links TRBV5-1 to TRBJ2-3; unclear D gene. The CDR3 is 14 residues long. V lost 2 bases, J lost 6 bases, and 13 bases lay in between. Per the germline V gene, CDR1 is SGHRS and CDR2 is YFSETQ. CDR3 DNA sequence: TGCGCCAGCAGCTTAACTGATAGCCACGATACGCAGTATTTT. Encoded protein: CASSLTDSHDTQYF.

The chain has TRBV14 and TRBJ2-1, with D unclear. Per the germline V gene, CDR1 is SGHDN and CDR2 is FVKESK. This CDR3 comprises 16 residues. Deletions cut 5 bases from V and 0 bases from J, with 14 bases between. CDR3 amino acids: CASSYHSLSSYNEQFF. CDR3 in DNA: TGTGCCAGCAGCTATCACAGCTTGAGCTCCTACAATGAGCAGTTCTTC.

J is TRBJ2-5 and V is TRBV6-5; 8 bases fit TRBD1. The CDR3 covers 14 residues. Germline-derived CDR1 and CDR2 are MNHEY and SVGAGI. The junction had 7 bases not matched to a gene; V was cut back by 6 bases and J by 4 bases. CDR3 region: CASRITGGRETQYF. In DNA, the CDR3 is TGTGCCAGCAGAATTACAGGGGGTCGAGAGACCCAGTACTTC.

The chain links TRBV11-3 to TRBJ2-3; tentative D call: TRBD2 (5 bases). The CDR3 contains 14 residues. V was clipped by 1 base and J by 3 bases, with 8 bases between them. Germline V lookup: CDR1 SGHNT, CDR2 YENEEA. The CDR3 protein is CASSLGRLTDTQYF. In DNA form, the CDR3 reads TGTGCCAGCAGCTTAGGGAGGCTGACAGATACGCAGTATTTT.

The V gene is TRBV14, the J gene TRBJ2-5, with TRBD2 matching over 12 bases. The germline gives CDR1 SGHDN, CDR2 FVKESK. The CDR3 sequence is 15 residues long. V shed 4 bases, J shed 4 bases, and the junction held 4 bases outside the gene matches. CDR3 DNA: TGTGCCAGCAGCCGGAAACTAGCGGGAGGAGAGACCCAGTACTTC. It specifies CASSRKLAGGETQYF. The full variable domain, its missing parts supplied by reference TRBV14 and TRBJ2-5, is EAGVTQFPSHSVIEKGQTVTLRCDPISGHDNLYWYRRVMGKEIKFLLHFVKESKQDESGMPNNRFLAERTGGTYSTLKVQPAELEDSGVYFCASSRKLAGGETQYFGPGTRLLVL.

The rearrangement joins TRBV29-1 to TRBJ1-1, with D possibly being TRBD1 (6 bases). V shed 7 bases and J shed 4 bases, with 10 bases lying between them. This CDR3 spans 11 amino acids. Looked up from germline, CDR1 is SQVTM and CDR2 is ANQGSEA. CDR3 loop: CSAGRGTEAFF. As DNA, the CDR3 is TGCAGCGCCGGCAGGGGCACTGAAGCTTTCTTT.

V is TRBV15 and J is TRBJ1-5; D not certain. Trimming left V 0 bases short and J 12 bases short, with 9 bases between. The length of the CDR3 is 12 residues. CDR1 LNHNV and CDR2 YYDKDF come from the germline V gene (reference sequence). The CDR3 coding sequence is TGTGCCACCAGCAGAGATCTCGGGTACCAGCATTTT. Its protein product is CATSRDLGYQHF.

The chain has TRBV5-5 and TRBJ1-5, with TRBD1 identical over 8 bases. With 4 bases clipped from V and 4 bases from J, the junction kept 4 bases outside the gene matches. Per germline, CDR1 SGHKS and CDR2 YYEKEE (reference sequence). The CDR3 is made up of 14 amino acids. The CDR3 reads CASSHRQGNQPQHF. As DNA, the CDR3 is TGTGCCAGCAGCCACAGACAGGGGAATCAGCCCCAGCATTTT. Full variable domain (missing parts from reference TRBV5-5 and TRBJ1-5): DAGVTQSPTHLIKTRGQQVTLRCSPISGHKSVSWYQQVLGQGPQFIFQYYEKEERGRGNFPDRFSARQFPNYSSELNVNALLLGDSALYLCASSHRQGNQPQHFGDGTRLSIL.

The gene calls are TRBV27 and TRBJ2-7; D is perhaps TRBD1 (5 bases). In germline, CDR1 is MNHEY, CDR2 SMNVEV (reference sequence). The V end was cut by 3 bases, the J end by 3 bases, with 12 bases between. This CDR3 has 14 residues. This CDR3 reads CASSFREGDYEQYF. The CDR3 DNA reads TGTGCCAGCAGTTTCCGTGAAGGGGACTACGAGCAGTACTTC.

The chain joins TRBV18 to TRBJ2-7, with 12 bases lining up with TRBD1. Per the germline V gene, CDR1 is KGHSH and CDR2 is LQKENI. Trimming cost V 4 bases and J 5 bases; bases outside gene matches: 6. The CDR3 is 15 amino acids. The CDR3 here is CASSRPGQGAHEQYF. DNA of the CDR3: TGTGCCAGCTCACGCCCGGGACAGGGGGCCCACGAGCAGTACTTC.

This chain links TRBV7-6 with TRBJ2-3; D is perhaps TRBD2 (6 bases). Germline CDR1 reads SGHVS; CDR2 reads FNYEAQ. Trimming cost V 5 bases and J 1 base, with 10 bases left between them. The CDR3 contains 14 residues. CDR3 sequence reads: CASSALAGTDTQYF. The CDR3 region has the DNA TGTGCCAGCAGCGCACTAGCAGGCACAGATACGCAGTATTTT.

CDR3 coding DNA: TGTGCCAGTAGTTTTCCCGGAGACTATAATTCACCCCTCCACTTT. Its protein is CASSFPGDYNSPLHF. This rearrangement joins TRBV19 to TRBJ1-6; D gene ambiguous. Trimming removed 5 bases at V and 3 bases at J, with 11 bases between. Germline lookup yields CDR1 LNHDA and CDR2 SQIVND (reference sequence). The CDR3 length is 15 residues.

The chain couples TRBV6-1 to TRBJ1-3; D gene ambiguous. CDR3 length equals 13 residues. V was clipped by 1 base and J by 11 bases, with 12 bases between them. Germline CDR1 and CDR2: MNHNS and SASEGT. CDR3 amino acids: CASSEERPGAIYF. The CDR3 DNA reads TGTGCCAGCAGTGAAGAGAGACCTGGAGCCATATATTTT.

The genes are TRBV6-1 and TRBJ1-3, with 10 bases identical to TRBD1. V gave up 1 base and J gave up 0 bases; unmatched junction bases: 6. Per germline, CDR1 MNHNS and CDR2 SASEGT. The CDR3 has 18 residues. CDR3 in amino acids: CASSEVPGQGSSGNTIYF. As DNA, the CDR3 is TGTGCCAGCAGTGAAGTCCCGGGACAGGGGAGCTCTGGAAACACCATATATTTT.